The 21 T cell receptor beta chains in this list originate from one sample, sequenced in a study of T cells after yellow fever vaccination. TCRdb redid the calling of the 5' RACE reads with MiXCR, one entry per CDR3 protein. The sample comprises 50,000 to 65,000 distinct CDR3 sequences, less than 8% of which are singletons, and 20% to 25% rests with the top ten. Sequences were derived from CD8+ T cells not binding an NS4B(214-222) dextramer, sorted from PBMCs, sampled about 49 days after the first yellow fever vaccination. These receptors all come from a man aged 18 to 30 who received the YFV17D yellow fever vaccine.

There are a few counts of this clonotype. This chain connects TRBV12-3 or TRBV12-4 to TRBJ1-2; D perhaps matches TRBD1 (5 bases). V gave up 3 bases and J gave up 3 bases, with 11 bases separating them. The CDR3 totals 14 residues. In nucleotides, the CDR3 is TGTGCCAGCAGTTTGGCCAGGGAATACTATGGCTACACCTTC. Its protein is CASSLAREYYGYTF.

This clonotype showed up just a few times. CDR3 sequence reads: CASSRRQASGNTIYF. The CDR3 DNA sequence: TGCGCCAGCAGTCGTCGACAGGCCTCTGGAAACACCATATATTTT. The J gene is TRBJ1-3, the V gene TRBV5-1, with TRBD1 as a possible D gene (6 bases). Trimming removed 5 bases at V and 0 bases at J, with 12 bases between. The germline gives CDR1 SGHRS, CDR2 YFSETQ. The CDR3 is 15 residues long. The full variable domain, with the rest looked up from reference TRBV5-1 and TRBJ1-3, is KAGVTQTPRYLIKTRGQQVTLSCSPISGHRSVSWYQQTPGQGLQFLFEYFSETQRNKGNFPGRFSGRQFSNSRSEMNVSTLELGDSALYLCASSRRQASGNTIYFGEGSWLTVV.

This clonotype has more than one count but fewer than ten. The chain carries TRBV11-3 and TRBJ1-1, with D possibly matching TRBD1 (5 bases). The CDR3 has 15 amino acids. Looked up from germline, CDR1 is SGHNT and CDR2 is YENEEA. V was shortened by 5 bases and J by 4 bases, with 17 bases between the two germline ends. The CDR3 reads CASSARDGGTTEAFF. In nucleotides, the CDR3 is TGTGCCAGCAGCGCCCGGGACGGGGGGACCACTGAAGCTTTCTTT. Filled out from reference TRBV11-3 and TRBJ1-1, the complete variable domain reads EAGVVQSPRYKIIEKKQPVAFWCNPISGHNTLYWYLQNLGQGPELLIRYENEEAVDDSQLPKDRFSAERLKGVDSTLKIQPAELGDSAVYLCASSARDGGTTEAFFGQGTRLTVV.

This clonotype was counted only a few times. This chain uses TRBV5-1 with TRBJ1-1; D is unclear. The germline CDR1 and CDR2 sequences are SGHRS and YFSETQ. The ends were cut back, 0 bases at V and 7 bases at J, with 7 bases in the middle. The CDR3 is 12 amino acids. CDR3 region: CASSLGGFEAFF. In nucleotides, the CDR3 is TGCGCCAGCAGCTTGGGCGGGTTTGAAGCTTTCTTT.

The rearrangement joins TRBV19 to TRBJ2-5; D call uncertain. The CDR3 spans 14 residues. The germline V gene has CDR1 LNHDA and CDR2 SQIVND (reference sequence). V was cut by 1 base and J by 6 bases, with 12 bases left in between. In DNA, the CDR3 is TGTGCCAGTAGTATAGTCGGCTCGAGACAGACCCAGTACTTC. Protein product: CASSIVGSRQTQYF.

This clonotype was seen repeatedly, ten times or more. The V and J genes are TRBV29-1 and TRBJ2-1, with 8 nucleotides matching TRBD2. Germline CDR1 SQVTM, CDR2 ANQGSEA. J lost 3 bases, V lost 5 bases, and 6 bases had no gene match. The CDR3 runs 14 residues. CDR3 loop: CSVSLAGRYNEQFF. In nucleotides, the CDR3 is TGCAGCGTTTCTTTAGCGGGGCGCTACAATGAGCAGTTCTTC.

This clonotype was recorded at least ten times. The DNA for the CDR3 is TGTGCCAGCACTAGAAGGGACAGGGGACTCCTGGGGGTCTACAATGAGCAGTTCTTC. Protein: CASTRRDRGLLGVYNEQFF. This chain uses TRBV11-2 with TRBJ2-1; the match to TRBD1 covers 10 bases. V gave up 7 bases and J gave up 3 bases; unmatched junction bases: 18. The CDR3 consists of 19 residues. Germline V CDR1 and CDR2: SGHAT, FQNNGV.

This clonotype was seen just once. V and J are TRBV3-1 and TRBJ2-5; 10 positions agree with TRBD2. The length of the CDR3 is 15 residues. V shed 4 bases, J shed 5 bases, and the junction held 7 bases outside the gene matches. Germline values: CDR1 LGHDT, CDR2 YNNKEL (reference sequence). The DNA of the CDR3 is TGTGCCAGCAGCCGCAGCACTAGCGGGGTTGAGACCCAGTACTTC. Amino acid sequence: CASSRSTSGVETQYF.

This clonotype has at least ten counts. The gene calls are TRBV9 and TRBJ2-7; tentatively, D is TRBD1 (6 bases). The germline V and J ends were trimmed by 0 bases and 2 bases, with 12 bases remaining between them. The CDR3 sequence is 15 residues long. The germline CDR1 and CDR2 sequences are SGDLS and YYNGEE. CDR3 loop: CASSVGGGPTYEQYF. The CDR3 coding sequence is TGTGCCAGCAGCGTAGGAGGGGGACCGACCTACGAGCAGTACTTC.

This clonotype was recorded many times. The chain is built from TRBV5-1 and TRBJ2-3, with 9 bases identical to TRBD2. CDR1 SGHRS and CDR2 YFSETQ come from the germline V gene. This CDR3 region has 17 residues. The ends lost 0 bases at V and 4 bases at J; junction bases unmatched: 9. The CDR3 bases are TGCGCCAGCAGCTTGGCCGGTGTAGCGGGGGACTCAGATACGCAGTATTTT. It is translated as CASSLAGVAGDSDTQYF.

Ten or more counts support this clonotype. The chain combines TRBV7-9 with TRBJ2-7, with D hard to call. The CDR3 loop spans 12 amino acids. The germline V gene has CDR1 SEHNR and CDR2 FQNEAQ (reference sequence). Trimming removed 3 bases at V and 1 base at J, with 4 bases between. The CDR3 region is CASSFGSYEQYV. In DNA form, the CDR3 reads TGTGCCAGCAGCTTCGGGTCCTACGAGCAGTACGTC.

This clonotype came up a few times. The CDR3 loop reads CASSQVARGAAETQYF. The CDR3 nucleotides are TGCGCCAGCAGCCAAGTGGCACGGGGGGCCGCTGAGACCCAGTACTTC. The chain carries TRBV4-1 and TRBJ2-5; D perhaps matches TRBD2 (7 bases). The CDR3 length is 16 residues. Trimming stripped 1 base from V and 5 bases from J, with 17 bases between. CDR1 MGHRA and CDR2 YSYEKL come from the germline V gene.

In this sample, this clonotype turned up many times. J is TRBJ2-7 and V is TRBV4-1; no clear D gene. This CDR3 is built from 13 residues. Germline-derived CDR1 and CDR2 are MGHRA and YSYEKL. The germline V and J ends were trimmed by 6 bases and 5 bases, with 14 bases remaining between them. CDR3 DNA: TGCGCCAGCAGGTCTCAAACTTGGGACGAGCAGTACTTC. Translated: CASRSQTWDEQYF.

This sequence joins TRBV29-1 and TRBJ1-2; no definite D call. CDR1 SQVTM and CDR2 ANQGSEA come from the germline V gene. The CDR3 is 11 amino acids. Trimming cost V 4 bases and J 4 bases, with 7 bases left between them. The CDR3: CSVVGLYGYTF. The CDR3 coding sequence is TGCAGCGTTGTAGGTCTCTATGGCTACACCTTC.

This clonotype was counted at least ten times. The chain joins TRBV11-2 to TRBJ2-1, with D possibly being TRBD1 (6 bases). CDR3 length equals 16 residues. Germline assignment: CDR1 SGHAT and CDR2 FQNNGV. Between the trimmed V and J ends, which lost 5 bases and 3 bases, there was a span of 17 bases. This CDR3 reads CASSQFNGGYYNEQFF. The CDR3 DNA sequence: TGTGCCAGCAGCCAATTCAATGGGGGCTACTACAATGAGCAGTTCTTC.

This clonotype was recorded a few times. The chain combines TRBV7-9 with TRBJ2-7, with D tentatively TRBD1 (6 bases). V was shortened by 5 bases and J by 3 bases, with 17 bases between the two germline ends. Germline lookup yields CDR1 SEHNR and CDR2 FQNEAQ (reference sequence). This CDR3 contains 15 residues. As DNA, the CDR3 is TGTGCCAGCAGCCCACAGGGTCCCGCATACTACGAGCAGTACTTC. This gives the protein CASSPQGPAYYEQYF.

This clonotype was seen a few times. This sequence joins TRBV4-2 and TRBJ2-5; D possibly uses TRBD1 or TRBD2 (5 bases each). This CDR3 is built from 16 residues. V was trimmed by 4 bases and J by 10 bases, leaving 25 bases between them. Germline CDR1 LGHNA, CDR2 YNFKEQ. CDR3 region: CASSPERWSGPHIQYF. As DNA, the CDR3 is TGTGCCAGCAGCCCCGAGAGGTGGTCGGGACCGCACATCCAGTACTTC.

This clonotype occurred a few times. The gene calls are TRBV12-3 or TRBV12-4 and TRBJ1-1, with no clear D. The CDR3 is 13 amino acids. The germline V and J ends were trimmed by 6 bases and 1 base, with 9 bases remaining between them. The CDR3 spells CASSPGANTEAFF. CDR3 nucleotide sequence: TGTGCCAGCAGCCCCGGAGCGAACACTGAAGCTTTCTTT.

This clonotype has at least ten counts. The chain links TRBV5-6 to TRBJ2-7; TRBD1 might be the D (6 bases). Germline CDR1 SGHDT, CDR2 YYEEEE. V gave up 1 base and J gave up 0 bases, with 14 bases separating them. CDR3 length: 16 residues. The CDR3 bases are TGTGCCAGCAGCTTGAGGTTGGGGACAAGCTCCTACGAGCAGTACTTC. Its protein product is CASSLRLGTSSYEQYF.

J is TRBJ1-2 and V is TRBV19; 8 positions match TRBD1. Germline V gene sequence: CDR1 LNHDA, CDR2 SQIVND (reference sequence). With 8 bases clipped from V and 4 bases from J, the junction kept 3 bases outside the gene matches. The CDR3 consists of 12 residues. CDR3 in amino acids: CASSGGTYGYTF. The CDR3, as DNA: TGTGCCAGTTCAGGGGGCACCTATGGCTACACCTTC.

This clonotype came up many times. The chain has TRBV11-3 and TRBJ2-1; the D gene could be TRBD1 or TRBD2 (5 bases each). This CDR3 region has 14 residues. Germline loops: CDR1 SGHNT, CDR2 YENEEA. V lost 5 bases, J lost 4 bases, and 12 bases lay in between. The CDR3 loop reads CASSPRDRYNEQFF. DNA of the CDR3: TGTGCCAGCAGCCCAAGGGACCGATACAATGAGCAGTTCTTC.